The 6 T cell receptor beta chains below come from one sample, sequenced in a study of shared clonotypes between healthy human individuals. The method was immunoSEQ multiplex PCR; TCRdb's version includes in-frame clones alone and lacks a portion of them. The sample yields around 580,000 clones, 95% to 98% seen once. CD45RO negativity and positive selection for CCR7 defined naive CD8 cells, a population that excluded terminally differentiated effector memory CD45RA+ cells. The sequencing sample was made of naive CD8+ T cells sorted from blood. These receptors all come from a man aged 25 to 40 in good health.

The V call is TRBV27, the J call TRBJ2-1, with 10 bases fitting TRBD1. Trimming took 6 bases from V and 6 from J; bases not matched to a gene: 11. The CDR3 loop spans 16 amino acids. Germline values: CDR1 MNHEY, CDR2 SMNVEV (reference sequence). CDR3 protein: CASRATPGQGSNEQFF. In nucleotides, the CDR3 is TGTGCCAGCAGAGCAACCCCGGGACAGGGGTCCAATGAGCAGTTCTTC.

V is TRBV5-1 and J is TRBJ1-1; 7 nucleotides align to TRBD1. In germline, CDR1 is SGHRS, CDR2 YFSETQ. This CDR3 region has 14 residues. V dropped 4 bases and J dropped 1; count of bases not matched to a gene: 4. For the CDR3, the DNA is TGCGCCAGCAGCGACGGGACAGCGAACACTGAAGCTTTCTTT. This gives the protein CASSDGTANTEAFF.

The J gene is TRBJ2-7, the V gene TRBV28; TRBD2 matches at 8 bases. CDR3 length: 16 residues. CDR1 is MDHEN and CDR2 is SYDVKM in the germline V gene. V gave up 3 bases and J gave up 2 bases; unmatched junction bases: 9. Here the CDR3 reads CASSFFGSGRPYEQYF. The DNA for the CDR3 is TGTGCCAGCAGTTTTTTCGGAAGCGGGAGACCCTACGAGCAGTACTTC.

J is TRBJ2-7 and V is TRBV27; no firm D call. V was cut by 6 bases and J by 5 bases, with 11 bases left in between. The CDR3 consists of 12 residues. Germline V CDR1 and CDR2: MNHEY, SMNVEV (reference sequence). DNA of the CDR3: TGTGCCAGCAGCCCTCCTGGCGACGAGCAGTACTTC. It codes for CASSPPGDEQYF.

The genes are TRBV7-6 and TRBJ2-1; 14 bases fit TRBD2. The germline V gene encodes CDR1 SGHVS and CDR2 FNYEAQ. CDR3 length equals 17 residues. Losses at the gene ends were 5 bases for V and 7 bases for J; bases not matched to a gene: 10. The CDR3 is CASSPRTSGRPLNEQFF. CDR3 nucleotide sequence: TGTGCCAGCAGCCCACGGACTAGCGGGAGGCCCCTGAATGAGCAGTTCTTC.

Remarks on this clone: The same CDR3 is also encoded by other DNA sequences in this sample. The chain uses TRBV11-2 and TRBJ2-7, with 7 bases identical to TRBD1. Germline CDR1 and CDR2: SGHAT and FQNNGV. The length of the CDR3 is 13 residues. Trimming took 3 bases from V and 4 from J; bases not matched to a gene: 3. The CDR3 nucleotides read TGTGCCAGCAGCTTGGGGACAGAATACGAGCAGTACTTC. Translation: CASSLGTEYEQYF. The complete variable domain, with remaining parts taken from reference TRBV11-2 and TRBJ2-7, reads EAGVAQSPRYKIIEKRQSVAFWCNPISGHATLYWYQQILGQGPKLLIQFQNNGVVDDSQLPKDRFSAERLKGVDSTLKIQPAKLEDSAVYLCASSLGTEYEQYFGPGTRLTVT.